This T cell receptor beta chain was documented in a study of regulatory T cells in long-lasting Graves disease. As for time point: newly diagnosed GD, antithyroid drugs for less than 3 months. Preparation of the TCR library used RNA extracted from PBMCs. There are many counts of this clonotype. What it binds is not known. General study points: Newly diagnosed Graves' patients had higher TCR diversity than persistent ones. Sharing of public clonotypes was greater in persistent patients (about 2,700) than in new patients (more than 900).

This CDR3 comprises 14 residues. Trimming removed 6 bases from V and 1 base from J, with 10 bases in between. Building the TCR beta libraries relied on iRepertoire HTBI primers, and CDR3 regions underwent Arm-PCR. Per the original methods: The study identified more than 50 TRBV and 13 to 15 TRBJ segments across samples. Via MiXCR, TCRdb re-called the multiplex PCR reads, giving one row per CDR3 protein. It is TCRdb's table, rather than the study itself, that gives the V and J calls and clone size. The sample lists 320,000 or so distinct CDR3 sequences, about a sixth seen once, with roughly 35% in the top ten.

This clonotype was sampled from a female donor with Graves disease. The sequencing here drew on peripheral blood mononuclear cells (PBMCs), taken at new diagnosis, from a patient treated with antithyroid drugs. The V call is TRBV12-3 or TRBV12-4, the J call TRBJ1-5, with D possibly TRBD1 on 6 matching bases. As DNA, the CDR3 is TGTGCCAGCAGCTCCACAGGGAGCAATCAGCCCCAGCATTTT. This sequence encodes CASSSTGSNQPQHF.